This TCR beta chain was captured in a study of cytotoxic CD8 clonotypes in ibrutinib-treated CLL. The CDR3 has 11 amino acids. Trimming removed 6 bases from V and 6 bases from J, with 7 bases in between. Germline V gene sequence: CDR1 SGHAT, CDR2 FQNNGV. TCRdb keeps only in-frame clones here, not all; method: immunoSEQ multiplex PCR. The sample holds more than 70,000 clones, roughly 80% seen once. The chain is built from TRBV11-2 and TRBJ2-3; D remains unclear. This sample comprised PBMCs, obtained after 12 months of ibrutinib treatment. The sequence came from a human donor with chronic lymphocytic leukemia. The CDR3 is CASSPGDTQYF. The CDR3 DNA sequence: TGTGCCAGCAGTCCCGGTGATACGCAGTATTTT.